These 28 T cell receptor beta chains share one sample of origin, sequenced in a study of T cells after yellow fever vaccination. TCRdb used MiXCR to reprocess the 5' RACE reads, holding one entry per CDR3 protein. The sample contains approximately 510,000 distinct CDR3 sequences, 21% of which appear only once. The sample in question was PBMCs, obtained less than 25 days after the first yellow fever vaccination. All receptors derive from a man between 18 and 35 years old who received the YFV17D yellow fever vaccine.

This chain links TRBV5-6 with TRBJ2-7; 7 positions agree with TRBD1. Unmatched junction bases numbered 3, after V lost 1 base and J lost 2 bases. The CDR3 contains 14 residues. Germline V gene sequence: CDR1 SGHDT, CDR2 YYEEEE. CDR3 coding DNA: TGTGCCAGCAGCTTGTGGGACAGCCCCTACGAGCAGTACTTC. Its translation: CASSLWDSPYEQYF.

This chain links TRBV15 with TRBJ2-7, with D perhaps TRBD1 (5 bases). V was pared by 5 bases and J by 2 bases, with 16 bases between. The CDR3 consists of 15 residues. Germline lookup yields CDR1 LNHNV and CDR2 YYDKDF (reference sequence). The CDR3 nucleotides read TGTGCCACCAGCTCTTTGAGATCAGGGACCTACGAGCAGTACTTC. Encoded protein: CATSSLRSGTYEQYF.

This clonotype was detected a few times. The V and J genes are TRBV4-2 and TRBJ1-2; no clear D gene. Germline CDR1 reads LGHNA; CDR2 reads YNFKEQ. This CDR3 comprises 12 residues. V shed 1 base and J shed 7 bases, with 7 bases lying between them. CDR3 residues: CASSQGGTGYTF. CDR3 nucleotide sequence: TGTGCCAGCAGCCAAGGGGGAACTGGCTACACCTTC.

Only a few counts were recorded for this clonotype. The chain combines TRBV4-1 with TRBJ2-6; no definite D call. V was clipped by 4 bases and J by 0 bases, with 10 bases between them. The CDR3 runs 16 residues. Germline CDR1 and CDR2: MGHRA and YSYEKL. CDR3 loop: CASSPTAFSGANVLTF. In nucleotides, the CDR3 is TGCGCCAGCAGCCCCACCGCATTCTCTGGGGCCAACGTCCTGACTTTC.

This chain uses TRBV29-1 with TRBJ2-7; possible D gene TRBD1, 5 bases. Looked up from germline, CDR1 is SQVTM and CDR2 is ANQGSEA. This CDR3 is 11 amino acids long. V lost 5 bases and J lost 6, with 11 bases in between. CDR3 coding DNA: TGCAGCGTTCAGGGTAAAGGCGAGCAGTACTTC. Its protein product is CSVQGKGEQYF.

This clonotype was seen only a few times. The chain recombines TRBV21-1 with TRBJ2-1; TRBD2 reflects the table's D call only, with no check against the DNA. TRBV21-1 is termed a pseudogene. This CDR3 region has 18 residues. This CDR3 reads CASSKARSGASTYNEQFF. CDR3 bases: TGTGCCAGCAGCAAAGCGCGTAGCGGGGCGTCCACCTACAATGAGCAGTTCTTC.

In its sample, this clonotype was seen a few times. The gene calls are TRBV20-1 and TRBJ2-2; 7 bases are a match to TRBD2. The ends lost 1 base at V and 4 bases at J; junction bases unmatched: 6. Germline V gene data show CDR1 as DFQATT and CDR2 as SNEGSKA (reference sequence). This CDR3 has 15 amino acids. The CDR3: CSARVAGAGTGELFF. The CDR3 DNA sequence: TGCAGTGCTAGAGTCGCGGGAGCTGGCACCGGGGAGCTGTTTTTT.

This chain's CDR3 is CASSSSGGHTDTQYF. Written as DNA, the CDR3 is TGTGCCAGCAGTTCTAGCGGGGGGCACACAGATACGCAGTATTTT. The V and J genes are TRBV7-9 and TRBJ2-3; 11 positions match TRBD2. Germline lookup yields CDR1 SEHNR and CDR2 FQNEAQ (reference sequence). The length of the CDR3 is 15 residues. V trimming: 6 bases; J trimming: 2 bases; junction bases outside the gene matches: 4.

The gene calls are TRBV4-2 and TRBJ1-1, with D possibly TRBD1 on 6 matching bases. V was trimmed by 1 base and J by 2 bases, leaving 11 bases between them. There are 15 residues in the CDR3. CDR1 and CDR2 from the germline V gene are LGHNA and YNFKEQ. CDR3 in amino acids: CASSQGHRANTEAFF. The CDR3 region has the DNA TGTGCCAGCAGCCAAGGCCACAGGGCAAACACTGAAGCTTTCTTT.

The chain joins TRBV5-1 to TRBJ1-6; D ambiguous. V was cut by 3 bases and J by 10 bases, with 14 bases left in between. This CDR3 has 14 residues. Germline lookup yields CDR1 SGHRS and CDR2 YFSETQ. The CDR3 DNA is TGCGCCAGCAGCTCTAAGATGGGCCGCTCACCCCTCCACTTT. Residues: CASSSKMGRSPLHF.

The chain combines TRBV4-2 with TRBJ2-1; 9 bases are shared with TRBD1. Germline V lookup: CDR1 LGHNA, CDR2 YNFKEQ. This CDR3 region has 15 residues. V lost 4 bases and J lost 8; bases outside the gene matches: 9. Here the CDR3 reads CASSPRDRESDEQFF. The CDR3 nucleotides read TGTGCCAGCAGCCCCCGGGACAGGGAGTCGGATGAGCAGTTCTTC.

The CDR3 loop reads CASSAGTGRPVQYV. The CDR3 DNA is TGTGCCAGCAGTGCCGGGACGGGAAGGCCGGTGCAGTACGTC. V usage is TRBV6-1 and J usage is TRBJ2-7; D may match TRBD1 or TRBD2 (5 bases each). This CDR3 has 14 amino acids. Trimming left V 4 bases short and J 9 bases short, with 19 bases between. CDR1 is MNHNS, CDR2 SASEGT, per germline.

The chain joins TRBV6-1 to TRBJ2-3, with D unresolved. Germline CDR1 MNHNS, CDR2 SASEGT. This CDR3 is built from 10 residues. The CDR3 spells CGLSTDTQYF. As DNA, the CDR3 is TGTGGCCTGAGCACAGATACGCAGTATTTT.

The chain couples TRBV6-2 or TRBV6-3 to TRBJ2-3; possible D gene TRBD1, 6 bases. The germline V and J ends were trimmed by 6 bases and 4 bases, with 23 bases remaining between them. Per the germline V gene, CDR1 is MNHEY and CDR2 is SVGEGT. The CDR3 loop spans 17 amino acids. The CDR3 DNA reads TGTGCCAGCAGCGTGACCCGTTTCCAGGGGTTTCCAGATACGCAGTATTTT. Translation gives CASSVTRFQGFPDTQYF.

This clonotype has more than one count but fewer than ten. This rearrangement joins TRBV27 to TRBJ2-7, with 10 nucleotides matching TRBD2. Germline CDR1 and CDR2: MNHEY and SMNVEV (reference sequence). V dropped 6 bases and J dropped 5; count of bases not matched to a gene: 7. The CDR3 spans 14 residues. CDR3 DNA sequence: TGTGCCAGCAGAAAGCGGGGGGGTCGGCACGAGCAGTACGTC. Translating gives CASRKRGGRHEQYV.

The CDR3 here is CATSDGSGGTDTQYF. The CDR3 coding sequence is TGTGCCACCAGTGATGGGAGCGGGGGGACAGATACGCAGTATTTT. The chain recombines TRBV24-1 with TRBJ2-3; 9 nucleotides line up with TRBD2. J was trimmed by 3 bases and V by 3 bases; bases with no gene match: 3. The CDR3 runs to 15 residues. Germline V CDR1 and CDR2: KGHDR, SFDVKD.

Many counts were recorded for this clonotype. The chain has TRBV12-3 or TRBV12-4 and TRBJ1-5; D perhaps matches TRBD1 (5 bases). CDR3 size: 13 residues. The V gene lost 4 bases and the J gene lost 6 bases, with 10 bases spanning the gap. The CDR3 reads CASSSRRGQPQHF. The CDR3 coding sequence is TGTGCCAGCAGTTCCCGAAGGGGTCAGCCCCAGCATTTT.

The V gene is TRBV5-6, the J gene TRBJ2-7; 7 bases map to TRBD1. The ends lost 4 bases at V and 5 bases at J; junction bases unmatched: 15. Germline V lookup: CDR1 SGHDT, CDR2 YYEEEE. This CDR3 is 16 amino acids long. CDR3 DNA sequence: TGTGCCAGCAGCCCTACAGGGGCGCGATGGGACGACGAGCAGTACTTC. Translated: CASSPTGARWDDEQYF.

V and J are TRBV6-1 and TRBJ1-4; D is possibly TRBD1 (5 bases). V was shortened by 6 bases and J by 2 bases, with 10 bases between the two germline ends. The germline V gene encodes CDR1 MNHNS and CDR2 SASEGT. The length of the CDR3 is 14 residues. CDR3 amino acids: CASSWRGTNEKLFF. CDR3 coding DNA: TGTGCCAGCAGCTGGCGGGGGACTAATGAAAAACTGTTTTTT.

A single count supports this clonotype. The chain has TRBV9 and TRBJ1-3, with D unclear. Germline-derived CDR1 and CDR2 are SGDLS and YYNGEE. V lost 0 bases and J 8 bases, leaving 9 bases between the germline ends. The CDR3 spans 13 residues. DNA for the CDR3: TGTGCCAGCAGCGTAGCCATGACCGACACCATATATTTT. Its protein is CASSVAMTDTIYF.

Many counts were recorded for this clonotype. The gene calls are TRBV20-1 and TRBJ2-6; unclear D gene. V lost 2 bases to trimming and J lost 0 bases, with 5 bases between them. Germline V gene sequence: CDR1 DFQATT, CDR2 SNEGSKA (reference sequence). This CDR3 is 14 amino acids long. As DNA, the CDR3 is TGCAGTGCTAGAAAGGGCTCTGGGGCCAACGTCCTGACTTTC. Encoded protein: CSARKGSGANVLTF.

This clonotype was observed a handful of times. The chain couples TRBV2 to TRBJ2-1; maybe TRBD2 (6 bases). From germline, CDR1 is SNHLY and CDR2 FYNNEI. There are 15 residues in the CDR3. Trimming removed 2 bases at V and 0 bases at J, with 8 bases between. As DNA, the CDR3 is TGTGCCAGCAGTGAAATGCGGGGCTCCTACAATGAGCAGTTCTTC. Its translation: CASSEMRGSYNEQFF.

The CDR3: CAISTQGYEQYF. The CDR3 coding sequence is TGTGCCATCAGTACCCAGGGCTACGAGCAGTACTTC. The V gene is TRBV10-3, the J gene TRBJ2-7, with D perhaps TRBD1 (5 bases). Germline V gives CDR1 ENHRY, CDR2 SYGVKD. V shed 5 bases and J shed 3 bases, with 8 bases lying between them. There are 12 residues in the CDR3.

The chain links TRBV19 to TRBJ2-6; D remains unclear. The CDR3 runs to 15 residues. Trimming took 6 bases from V and 2 from J, leaving 11 bases between them. Germline loops: CDR1 LNHDA, CDR2 SQIVND (reference sequence). The CDR3 DNA reads as TGTGCCAGTAGCCGATGGTCGGCTGGGGCCAACGTCCTGACTTTC. Its translation is CASSRWSAGANVLTF.

This chain connects TRBV5-1 to TRBJ2-1; 7 bases line up with TRBD2. CDR3 length equals 14 residues. Germline-derived CDR1 and CDR2 are SGHRS and YFSETQ. The ends lost 3 bases at V and 9 bases at J; junction bases unmatched: 9. CDR3 DNA: TGCGCCAGCAGCTGGGATGGGGGGGTAGGTGAGCAGTTCTTC. Translated: CASSWDGGVGEQFF.

The chain uses TRBV12-3 or TRBV12-4 and TRBJ1-4; D may be TRBD1 (6 bases). Trimming stripped 6 bases from V and 4 bases from J, with 15 bases between. This CDR3 region has 15 residues. CDR3: CASSGGPGNNEKLFF. In nucleotides, the CDR3 is TGTGCCAGCAGCGGGGGGCCCGGGAATAATGAAAAACTGTTTTTT.

Here the CDR3 reads CASSEGGRGGYTF. The DNA of the CDR3 is TGTGCCAGCAGTGAGGGGGGTCGTGGCGGCTACACCTTC. This chain connects TRBV27 to TRBJ1-2, with a weak D call TRBD1 (6 bases). Trimming took off 5 bases at V and 8 bases at J, with 15 bases between the two ends. This CDR3 has 13 residues. Germline V gene data show CDR1 as MNHEY and CDR2 as SMNVEV (reference sequence).

This clonotype has more than one count but fewer than ten. The genes are TRBV7-9 and TRBJ2-7, with unresolved D. Trimming shortened V by 2 bases and J by 6 bases, and 11 bases separated the two germline ends. The CDR3 has 13 amino acids. CDR1 and CDR2 from the germline V gene are SEHNR and FQNEAQ (reference sequence). CDR3 in amino acids: CASSLPVVGEQYF. The CDR3 coding sequence is TGTGCCAGCAGCTTACCAGTCGTTGGCGAGCAGTACTTC.